This T cell receptor (beta chain) was identified in a study of blood T cell repertoires in COVID-19 (TCRdb year 2020). Context from the whole study: Samples covering the acute and convalescent phases of COVID-19 were provided by collaborators in the United States, Italy and Spain. The prospective study material was composed of cDNA or gDNA derived from T cells, B-cell-depleted T cells, or PBMCs. Deeply sampled blood TCRbeta repertoires from subjects exposed to, actively infected with, or recovered from COVID-19 were included in the dataset. The repertoires were released in a freely available public database meant as a resource for research on the immune response to SARS-CoV-2. Samples came from the ongoing ImmuneRACE study (first 160 participants) plus 1,254 subjects from 6 global collaborators. The sample metadata nearly always contained a de-identified subject ID, COVID-19 status, age in years and sex. Where available, HLA class I and class II types were taken from metadata supplied by the sample provider and were not determined by assay-based typing. The full study reports these points: The amount of clinical and demographic metadata varied by source and participant and was provided uncurated.

About this clone: The specificity of this receptor is unknown. It has no much larger one-base neighbor in the sample; base qualities were not kept.

TCRbeta CDR3 regions were amplified from genomic DNA by means of the immunoSEQ Assay, a bias-controlled multiplex PCR. Under the source paper's analysis protocol: Nucleated cell counts per sample were estimated from amplification of reference gene primers within the assay. To quantify the absolute abundance of each unique TCRbeta CDR3 rearrangement, sequence reads were collapsed and filtered. For each sample, productive Simpson clonality was calculated as the square root of Simpson's diversity index across productive rearrangements. The clones in this table, taken by TCRdb from immuneACCESS, are in-frame only. Not every clone is retained; where verified, under half of the shortfall comes from an unresolved V gene, and the cause of the rest is unknown. D and trimming come from the DNA, and the V and J calls and clone size come from that table. The sample table shows over 200,000 clones, and over 75% are seen once. Of the sample, roughly 5% is held by the ten largest clones.

The collaborating institutions used their own protocols to collect whole blood in K2EDTA tubes. For TCRbeta analysis, collaborators shipped samples in one of three forms: frozen whole blood, isolated PBMCs, or DNA extracted from either of those sample types. This clonotype was sampled from a human donor in a cohort sampled during active COVID-19. Sequencing input: peripheral blood.

Read as DNA, the sequence is TGTGCCAGCAGTTACGGAGCGGACGCACGGGCTGAGCAGTTCTTC. It codes for CASSYGADARAEQFF. Recombination linked TRBV6-8 to TRBJ2-1; TRBD2 could be the D gene, as 5 bases match. At the junction V is shortened by 2 bases and J by 9 bases, with 17 bases in between. Based on the germline V gene, the CDR1 and CDR2 sequences are MNHGY and SAAAGT. The CDR3 spans 15 residues, from the cysteine through the phenylalanine. Here the CDR3 DNA is all that survives: 45 bases in frame from base 1.